This TCR beta chain derives from a study of T-cell reconstitution after alpha-beta-depleted transplantation in children. CDR3 length: 15 residues. Germline-derived CDR1 and CDR2 are SEHNR and FQNEAQ (reference sequence). The V end was cut by 2 bases, the J end by 2 bases, with 9 bases between. A TCRbeta library incorporating unique molecular identifiers was prepared. In TCRdb, the PCR reads were re-called with MiXCR into one record per CDR3 protein. The data hold approximately 210,000 distinct CDR3 sequences, with roughly 15% observed a single time. This clonotype was found many times. This TCR came from a human donor who donated a stem cell graft to a child with acute lymphoblastic leukemia. The gene calls are TRBV7-9 and TRBJ2-2; D is ambiguous. Sequenced here: PBMCs from the stem cell graft donor, sampled from the stem cell graft. DNA of the CDR3: TGTGCCAGCAGCTTAAATTCGGTTAACACCGGGGAGCTGTTTTTT. Amino acid sequence: CASSLNSVNTGELFF.